The 30 T cell receptor beta chains below were found in one sample sequenced in a study of T-cell reconstitution after alpha-beta-depleted transplantation in children. During its preparation, the TCRbeta library received unique molecular identifiers. MiXCR, applied by TCRdb to the PCR reads, yields one record per CDR3 protein. Of 500,000 to 600,000 distinct CDR3 sequences listed, 32% are singletons. The sample in question was PBMCs from the stem cell graft donor, obtained from the stem cell graft. These receptors were taken from a human donor who donated a stem cell graft to a child with aplastic anemia.

The CDR3 DNA reads TGTGCCAGCAGCTCCCGGACAAGTAATTACAATGAGCAGTTCTTC. Amino acid sequence: CASSSRTSNYNEQFF. This chain uses TRBV6-2 or TRBV6-3 with TRBJ2-1, with D perhaps TRBD1 (5 bases). CDR1 is MNHEY, CDR2 SVGEGT, per germline. Trimming stripped 6 bases from V and 4 bases from J, with 16 bases between. The CDR3 extends over 15 amino acids.

The chain links TRBV20-1 to TRBJ1-3, with D uncertain. The CDR3 contains 16 residues. Trimming shortened V by 6 bases and J by 0 bases, and 18 bases separated the two germline ends. Germline V CDR1 and CDR2: DFQATT, SNEGSKA (reference sequence). The CDR3, as DNA: TGCAGTGCCTACCTAGGACGGACCTCCTCTGGAAACACCATATATTTT. This sequence encodes CSAYLGRTSSGNTIYF.

The V call is TRBV30, the J call TRBJ2-3; TRBD2 aligns across 13 bases. The CDR3 is 17 residues long. Germline lookup yields CDR1 GTSNPN and CDR2 SVGIG (reference sequence). Unmatched junction bases numbered 8, after V lost 1 base and J lost 4 bases. CDR3 amino acids: CAWSGTSGSVRADTQYF. The DNA of the CDR3 is TGTGCCTGGAGTGGGACTAGCGGGAGTGTTAGGGCAGATACGCAGTATTTT.

This sequence joins TRBV15 and TRBJ1-1, with 7 positions matching TRBD1. CDR3 length equals 15 residues. The germline V gene encodes CDR1 LNHNV and CDR2 YYDKDF (reference sequence). The junction had 3 bases not matched to a gene; V was cut back by 1 base and J by 1 base. The CDR3 here is CATSRAQGGNTEAFF. The DNA of the CDR3 is TGTGCCACCAGCAGAGCCCAGGGGGGGAACACTGAAGCTTTCTTT.

J is TRBJ1-5 and V is TRBV15; 7 bases fit TRBD1. This CDR3 has 15 residues. Germline V gene data show CDR1 as LNHNV and CDR2 as YYDKDF (reference sequence). V was pared by 3 bases and J by 4 bases, with 6 bases of the junction left unmatched. CDR3 in amino acids: CATSRDTGVNQPQHF. DNA of the CDR3: TGTGCCACCAGCAGGGACACAGGGGTAAATCAGCCCCAGCATTTT.

The gene calls are TRBV30 and TRBJ2-1, with 11 nucleotides matching TRBD2. V shed 0 bases and J 1 base; nucleotides not matched to a gene: 5. The CDR3 sequence is 17 residues long. Looked up from germline, CDR1 is GTSNPN and CDR2 is SVGIG (reference sequence). CDR3 residues: CAWSVERTSGSYNEQFF. The CDR3 DNA is TGTGCCTGGAGTGTTGAACGGACTAGCGGGTCCTACAATGAGCAGTTCTTC.

In its sample, this clonotype was seen a few times. The CDR3 nucleotides read TGCAGCGTTGGCAGGGGAACTGAAGCTTTCTTT. As protein: CSVGRGTEAFF. The chain combines TRBV29-1 with TRBJ1-1; tentatively, D is TRBD1 (6 bases). In germline, CDR1 is SQVTM, CDR2 ANQGSEA. Trimming left V 4 bases short and J 5 bases short, with 8 bases between. This CDR3 is built from 11 residues. The complete variable domain, with remaining parts taken from reference TRBV29-1 and TRBJ1-1, reads SAVISQKPSRDICQRGTSLTIQCQVDSQVTMMFWYRQQPGQSLTLIATANQGSEATYESGFVIDKFPISRPNLTFSTLTVSNMSPEDSSIYLCSVGRGTEAFFGQGTRLTVV.

The rearrangement joins TRBV18 to TRBJ2-5; weak D call: TRBD1 (5 bases). This CDR3 region has 13 residues. Germline values: CDR1 KGHSH, CDR2 LQKENI. Trimming cost V 1 base and J 3 bases, with 6 bases left between them. The CDR3 reads CASSPHRKETQYF. The CDR3 coding sequence is TGTGCCAGCTCACCACACAGGAAAGAGACCCAGTACTTC.

V usage is TRBV7-8 and J usage is TRBJ1-2; D is perhaps TRBD1 (6 bases). Trimming pared 8 bases from V and 4 bases from J, leaving 14 bases between. There are 13 residues in the CDR3. The germline gives CDR1 SGHVS, CDR2 FQNEAQ. CDR3 in amino acids: CASARGVGYGYTF. DNA of the CDR3: TGTGCCAGCGCTAGGGGGGTGGGCTATGGCTACACCTTC.

J is TRBJ2-2 and V is TRBV25-1; 8 nucleotides line up with TRBD1. In germline, CDR1 is MGHDK, CDR2 SYGVNS. The CDR3 contains 16 residues. With V trimmed by 6 bases and J by 4 bases, 10 bases remained unmatched. The CDR3 sequence: CASSVNQGAGTGELFF. Here the CDR3 DNA reads TGTGCCAGCAGCGTTAATCAGGGGGCTGGCACCGGGGAGCTGTTTTTT. Drawing the rest from reference TRBV25-1 and TRBJ2-2, the complete variable domain is EADIYQTPRYLVIGTGKKITLECSQTMGHDKMYWYQQDPGMELHLIHYSYGVNSTEKGDLSSESTVSRIRTEHFPLTLESARPSHTSQYLCASSVNQGAGTGELFFGEGSRLTVL.

The chain uses TRBV10-3 and TRBJ2-1; the match to TRBD2 covers 7 bases. CDR3 length: 15 residues. Looked up from germline, CDR1 is ENHRY and CDR2 is SYGVKD. J gave up 2 bases and V 2 bases, and 3 bases lay outside the gene matches. The CDR3 coding sequence is TGTGCCATCAGTGAGACGGGAGGAACCTACAATGAGCAGTTCTTC. Translation gives CAISETGGTYNEQFF.

This clonotype was seen a handful of times. This rearrangement joins TRBV4-3 to TRBJ2-2; 9 bases are shared with TRBD2. This CDR3 comprises 15 residues. The germline V gene has CDR1 LGHNA and CDR2 YSLEER. The V and J ends lost 6 bases and 5 bases, in that order; junction bases with no gene match: 7. The CDR3 nucleotides read TGCGCCAGCAGACTCCTAGCGGGATTTACCGGGGAGCTGTTTTTT. Amino acid sequence: CASRLLAGFTGELFF.

This clonotype showed up just a few times. This chain links TRBV29-1 with TRBJ2-5, with a weak D call TRBD1 (6 bases). CDR1 and CDR2 (germline): SQVTM, ANQGSEA. This CDR3 comprises 12 residues. The V end lost 7 bases, the J end lost 2 bases, and 11 bases lay between the germline ends. CDR3 DNA sequence: TGCAGCGGGCTAGGACAGCAAGAGACCCAGTACTTC. This translates into CSGLGQQETQYF.

The rearrangement joins TRBV25-1 to TRBJ1-2; unclear D gene. Germline loops: CDR1 MGHDK, CDR2 SYGVNS. CDR3 length equals 15 residues. V shed 3 bases and J shed 6 bases, with 17 bases lying between them. The CDR3 DNA reads TGTGCCAGCAGTGACACCAGAGAGGGTCTGAATGGCTACACCTTC. Its protein product is CASSDTREGLNGYTF.

The rearrangement links TRBV6-2 or TRBV6-3 to TRBJ2-2; D is ambiguous. Germline loops: CDR1 MNHEY, CDR2 SVGEGT. V was shortened by 6 bases and J by 4 bases, with 12 bases between the two germline ends. The CDR3 is 14 residues long. Here the CDR3 reads CASRQIPGTGELFF. The CDR3 DNA reads as TGTGCCAGCAGACAAATACCCGGCACCGGGGAGCTGTTTTTT.

The chain couples TRBV20-1 to TRBJ1-1; the D is unclear. The germline V gene has CDR1 DFQATT and CDR2 SNEGSKA (reference sequence). The CDR3 covers 15 residues. V was shortened by 1 base and J by 2 bases, with 14 bases between the two germline ends. CDR3 DNA: TGCAGTGCTAGAGTTGATAACGATCCAAACACTGAAGCTTTCTTT. As protein: CSARVDNDPNTEAFF.

V is TRBV9 and J is TRBJ2-1; D gene ambiguous. Trimming removed 6 bases at V and 10 bases at J, with 2 bases between. The CDR3 consists of 8 residues. Germline V gene data show CDR1 as SGDLS and CDR2 as YYNGEE. Here the CDR3 DNA reads TGTGCCAGCACCGAGCAGTTCTTC. The encoded protein is CASTEQFF. The whole variable domain, remainder taken from reference TRBV9 and TRBJ2-1, is DSGVTQTPKHLITATGQRVTLRCSPRSGDLSVYWYQQSLDQGLQFLIQYYNGEERAKGNILERFSAQQFPDLHSELNLSSLELGDSALYFCASTEQFFGPGTRLTVL.

The chain is built from TRBV28 and TRBJ2-7, with TRBD2 identical over 9 bases. The CDR3 spans 15 residues. With V trimmed by 7 bases and J by 1 base, 8 bases remained unmatched. Germline values: CDR1 MDHEN, CDR2 SYDVKM. The CDR3 loop reads CASTATSGPSYEQYF. DNA for the CDR3: TGTGCCAGCACTGCTACTAGCGGGCCTTCCTACGAGCAGTACTTC.

The V call is TRBV28, the J call TRBJ2-3; TRBD2 aligns across 14 bases. V lost 6 bases to trimming and J lost 5 bases; unmatched junction nucleotides: 7. The CDR3 has 16 amino acids. Per germline, CDR1 MDHEN and CDR2 SYDVKM. In DNA, the CDR3 is TGTGCCAGCAGCTGGGGACTAGCGGGAGCTGGAGATACGCAGTATTTT. Its protein is CASSWGLAGAGDTQYF. Full variable domain (missing parts from reference TRBV28 and TRBJ2-3): DVKVTQSSRYLVKRTGEKVFLECVQDMDHENMFWYRQDPGLGLRLIYFSYDVKMKEKGDIPEGYSVSREKKERFSLILESASTNQTSMYLCASSWGLAGAGDTQYFGPGTRLTVL.

The gene calls are TRBV7-6 and TRBJ2-5; 11 bases align to TRBD2. This CDR3 is built from 17 residues. V dropped 1 base and J dropped 3; count of bases not matched to a gene: 7. From germline, CDR1 is SGHVS and CDR2 FNYEAQ. The CDR3 loop reads CASSLGLAGRGKETQYF. CDR3 in DNA: TGTGCCAGCAGCTTAGGACTAGCGGGAAGAGGGAAAGAGACCCAGTACTTC.

DNA of the CDR3: TGCGCCAGCAGCTTTACGGCAGGAACGCCTGAAGCTTTCTTT. Translation: CASSFTAGTPEAFF. The rearrangement uses TRBV5-1 and TRBJ1-1; D is unclear. Germline lookup yields CDR1 SGHRS and CDR2 YFSETQ. CDR3 length equals 14 residues. V was pared by 2 bases and J by 6 bases, with 14 bases between. Full variable domain (rest looked up from reference TRBV5-1 and TRBJ1-1): KAGVTQTPRYLIKTRGQQVTLSCSPISGHRSVSWYQQTPGQGLQFLFEYFSETQRNKGNFPGRFSGRQFSNSRSEMNVSTLELGDSALYLCASSFTAGTPEAFFGQGTRLTVV.

This chain uses TRBV24-1 with TRBJ2-1, with D perhaps matching TRBD2 (6 bases). V lost 0 bases, J lost 5 bases, and 13 bases lay in between. CDR1 and CDR2 from the germline V gene are KGHDR and SFDVKD. The CDR3 extends over 16 amino acids. CDR3 DNA sequence: TGTGCCACCAGTGATTTGGGCGGGACCACACACAATGAGCAGTTCTTC. Its translation is CATSDLGGTTHNEQFF.

The chain recombines TRBV4-3 with TRBJ1-2; 8 nucleotides align to TRBD1. V shed 0 bases and J 7 bases; nucleotides not matched to a gene: 4. The CDR3 runs to 14 residues. The germline gives CDR1 LGHNA, CDR2 YSLEER. The CDR3 nucleotides are TGCGCCAGCAGCCAAGATCAGGGGGCGGTTGGCTACACCTTC. This gives the protein CASSQDQGAVGYTF.

The chain couples TRBV7-2 to TRBJ2-7, with D tentatively TRBD2 (6 bases). The CDR3 runs 15 residues. Trimming removed 2 bases at V and 6 bases at J, with 17 bases between. Germline values: CDR1 SGHTA, CDR2 FQGNSA. This chain's CDR3 is CASSLNLGLAIEQYV. CDR3 DNA: TGTGCCAGCAGCTTAAATTTGGGGCTAGCGATCGAGCAGTACGTC.

DNA of the CDR3: TGTGCCAGCAGGCTTGTGGGGACTAACTATGGCTACACCTTC. Translating it yields CASRLVGTNYGYTF. V is TRBV12-3 or TRBV12-4 and J is TRBJ1-2; D is undetermined. The CDR3 loop spans 14 amino acids. V dropped 6 bases and J dropped 0 bases, with 11 bases sitting between them.

This chain links TRBV11-3 with TRBJ1-1; 7 bases line up with TRBD1. The CDR3 runs to 15 residues. In germline, CDR1 is SGHNT, CDR2 YENEEA. J was trimmed by 5 bases and V by 0 bases; bases with no gene match: 6. The CDR3 is CASSLEMTGRTEAFF. The CDR3 bases are TGTGCCAGCAGCTTAGAAATGACAGGGAGGACTGAAGCTTTCTTT.

The sample holds a few counts of this clonotype. The J gene is TRBJ2-2, the V gene TRBV7-9; 8 bases fit TRBD2. Germline V gives CDR1 SEHNR, CDR2 FQNEAQ (reference sequence). This CDR3 comprises 14 residues. Germline trimming cut 4 bases from V and 7 bases from J; bases unmatched to any gene: 5. The CDR3 nucleotides read TGTGCCAGCAGCTATAGCGGGACAAGCGGGGAGCTGTTTTTT. The encoded protein is CASSYSGTSGELFF.

The rearrangement links TRBV12-3 or TRBV12-4 to TRBJ1-5; no firm D call. V lost 2 bases and J lost 0, with 8 bases in between. This CDR3 is 15 amino acids long. This CDR3 is CASSLSGDSNQPQHF. In DNA, the CDR3 is TGTGCCAGCAGTTTATCGGGTGATAGCAATCAGCCCCAGCATTTT.

The genes are TRBV7-9 and TRBJ1-3; D might be TRBD1 (5 bases). Per the germline V gene, CDR1 is SEHNR and CDR2 is FQNEAQ (reference sequence). The CDR3 is 16 residues long. With 1 base removed from V and 0 bases from J, the gap between germline ends came to 10 bases. The CDR3 here is CASSLGQKDSGNTIYF. CDR3 nucleotide sequence: TGTGCCAGCAGCTTAGGACAGAAAGACTCTGGAAACACCATATATTTT.

The table lists this clonotype with a few counts. This chain uses TRBV10-2 with TRBJ2-7; weak D call: TRBD1 (6 bases). CDR3 size: 15 residues. Trimming took 6 bases from V and 2 from J, leaving 17 bases between them. CDR1 WSHSY and CDR2 SAAADI come from the germline V gene. The CDR3 DNA reads as TGCGCCAGCAGCGCCACAGGGTTCGGTCCCTACGAGCAGTACGTC. Protein product: CASSATGFGPYEQYV.